Listed below are T cell receptor beta chains from one sample, sequenced in a study of OX40 agonist ivuxolimab in advanced cancers. Only in-frame clones appear in the TCRdb table, and some are missing; sequencing was by immunoSEQ multiplex PCR. The table lists 26,000 or so clones, approximately 90% of them singletons, with approximately 19% in the top ten. Source: CD4+ or CD8+ T cells sorted from blood, taken in a trial of the OX40 agonist ivuxolimab. All receptors come from an adult with an advanced solid tumor such as melanoma, head and neck, liver or kidney cancer. Both conserved end residues are part of each CDR3. Fields, in order: V gene, D gene, clone size, J gene, CDR3 DNA, CDR3 protein. The D gene is left open where the match is weak. Clone size is shown for a subset of rows, as once, few, many or a class of expanded clone.

TRBV27	-	once	TRBJ1-2	TGTGCCAGCCGGGGGGAGGGTGGCTACACCTTC	CASRGEGGYTF
TRBV12-5	TRBD1	-	TRBJ2-5	TGTGCTAGTGGTTTGGGACAGGGGGCAAGGGAGACCCAGTACTTC	CASGLGQGARETQYF
TRBV9	-	-	TRBJ2-3	TGTGCCAGCAGCGTAGACCCAGCGTTGGGCACAGATACGCAGTATTTT	CASSVDPALGTDTQYF
TRBV5-1	TRBD2	-	TRBJ2-1	TGCGCCAGCAGCTTGCCCCTAGCGGGAGCCAGGTACAATGAGCAGTTCTTC	CASSLPLAGARYNEQFF
TRBV7-9	-	-	TRBJ2-7	TGTGCCAGCAGCCCAGGAGGTCCCTACGAGCAGTACTTC	CASSPGGPYEQYF
TRBV10-2	-	-	TRBJ2-7	TGCGCCAGCAGTGAGATCAGGGGCAGGCCCTTACGGGAGCAGTACTTC	CASSEIRGRPLREQYF
TRBV7-2	TRBD1	once	TRBJ2-1	TGTGCCAGCAGCTTAATTGGACAGGGGAAGGAGCAGTTCTTC	CASSLIGQGKEQFF
TRBV28	-	-	TRBJ1-2	TGTGCCAGCAGTTTTCGGTACAGGGATGCACGGGGCTACACCTTC	CASSFRYRDARGYTF
TRBV5-1	-	-	TRBJ1-1	TGCGCCAGCAGCTCGCCCAGGGAGGGCACTGAAGCTTTCTTT	CASSSPREGTEAFF
TRBV6-5	TRBD1	once	TRBJ1-5	TGTGCCAGCATTTGGACAGGGTCGGGTCAGCCCCAGCATTTT	CASIWTGSGQPQHF
TRBV6-5	-	-	TRBJ2-7	TGTGCCAGCAGTTACGGAGTCCTCAGCTCCTACGAGCAGTACTTC	CASSYGVLSSYEQYF
TRBV4-3	-	-	TRBJ1-1	TGCGCCAGCAGCCAAGACCGGGCAGGGGAACTTCCATCCACTGAAGCTTTCTTT	CASSQDRAGELPSTEAFF
TRBV5-4	TRBD1	-	TRBJ2-2	TGTGCCAGCAGCTACAGGGGTGGCACCGGGGAGCTGTTTTTT	CASSYRGGTGELFF
TRBV6-8	-	-	TRBJ1-4	TGTGCCAGCAGTTACAGGGTGGGAACTGAAAAACTGTTTTTT	CASSYRVGTEKLFF
TRBV28	-	once	TRBJ2-7	TGTGCCAGCAGTTTGTCTCTTGGGGGCTACGAGCAGTACTTC	CASSLSLGGYEQYF
TRBV13	-	-	TRBJ2-7	TGTGCCAGCAGCTTAGGGGGGGTACTCTCCTACGAGCAGTACTTC	CASSLGGVLSYEQYF
TRBV27	TRBD2	-	TRBJ2-5	TGTGCCAGCAGTTTAACAGCTAGCGGACAAGAGACCCAGTACTTC	CASSLTASGQETQYF
TRBV27	-	-	TRBJ2-4	TGTGCCAGCAGTTTCGGACGTGGAAACATTCAGTACTTC	CASSFGRGNIQYF
TRBV2	-	-	TRBJ2-1	TGTGCCACCAAGGACCGACGGGATGAGCAGTTCTTC	CATKDRRDEQFF
TRBV6-1	TRBD2	-	TRBJ2-1	TGTGCCATCAACGGACTTAGCGGGGGCGGCAATGAGCAGTTCTTC	CAINGLSGGGNEQFF
TRBV5-5	TRBD1	few	TRBJ2-7	TGTGCCAGCAGCCAATCCTACTTGACAGGGGCCACATACGAGCAGTACTTC	CASSQSYLTGATYEQYF
TRBV16	-	once	TRBJ2-7	TGTGCCAGCAGCCCAGGGGGGCTAGGAGCGTGGGAGCAGTACTTC	CASSPGGLGAWEQYF
TRBV7-9	-	-	TRBJ2-1	TGTGCCAGCAGCTTATCCCATGAGGGGGGGTACAATGAGCAGTTCTTC	CASSLSHEGGYNEQFF
TRBV7-8	-	-	TRBJ2-7	TGTGCCAGCAGCTTAGTGTCCTACGAGCAGTACTTC	CASSLVSYEQYF
TRBV5-6	-	-	TRBJ2-5	TGTGCCAGCAGCCCCCGGGGTCGAGGGGGAGAGACCCAGTACTTC	CASSPRGRGGETQYF
TRBV27	-	-	TRBJ2-2	TGTGCCAGCAGTTCCGCCCCGGGGCCCCTGTTTTTT	CASSSAPGPLFF
TRBV4-1	-	-	TRBJ2-1	TGCGCCAGCAGCCAAGCCACTAATGAGCAGTTCTTC	CASSQATNEQFF
TRBV7-7	-	-	TRBJ2-2	TGTGCTAGCAGCTTGGACCCGGGGGGGGAGCTGTTTTTT	CASSLDPGGELFF
TRBV6-1	-	-	TRBJ2-7	TGTGCCAGCAGTGGAGGGTGGGAGAGCTCCTACGAGCAGTACTTC	CASSGGWESSYEQYF
TRBV9	-	-	TRBJ2-1	TGTGCCAGCAGCCCCGACGGGGCCTACAATGAGCAGTTCTTC	CASSPDGAYNEQFF